The 29 T cell receptor beta chains given below trace back to one sample, sequenced in a study of blood T cell repertoires in COVID-19. Libraries were prepared by immunoSEQ multiplex PCR; TCRdb keeps only in-frame clonotypes and omits some of them. The sample holds 400,000 or so clones, roughly nine tenths seen once. Sequenced input: PBMCs or T cells enriched from blood (not recorded which). These receptors all come from a young man who had recovered from COVID-19.

The CDR3 DNA follows: TGTGCCAGCAGCTTTAAACCGGACAGGGTGGAGACCCAGTACTTC. Translating gives CASSFKPDRVETQYF. The chain joins TRBV7-9 to TRBJ2-5; 8 bases are shared with TRBD1. Losses at the gene ends were 3 bases for V and 5 bases for J; bases not matched to a gene: 8. Germline CDR1 SEHNR, CDR2 FQNEAQ (reference sequence). This CDR3 region has 15 residues.

This clone is a singleton in its sample. The chain carries TRBV30 and TRBJ2-7; possibly TRBD2 for D (5 bases). Trimming cost V 1 base and J 2 bases, with 15 bases left between them. The CDR3 consists of 15 residues. Germline lookup yields CDR1 GTSNPN and CDR2 SVGIG (reference sequence). This CDR3 reads CAWSGGSGLTYEQYF. The CDR3 DNA is TGTGCCTGGAGTGGAGGGAGTGGATTAACCTACGAGCAGTACTTC.

The CDR3 DNA is TGTGCCAGCAGTTTAAGGAGGTCCCAAGAGACCCAGTACTTC. Amino acid sequence: CASSLRRSQETQYF. This rearrangement joins TRBV28 to TRBJ2-5; possibly TRBD2 for D (5 bases). Germline V CDR1 and CDR2: MDHEN, SYDVKM. The germline V and J ends were trimmed by 2 bases and 1 base, with 8 bases remaining between them. The CDR3 contains 14 residues.

This chain uses TRBV6-5 with TRBJ1-4; D may be TRBD1 (5 bases). This CDR3 has 14 residues. V was cut by 3 bases and J by 7 bases, with 12 bases left in between. Germline values: CDR1 MNHEY, CDR2 SVGAGI. CDR3 nucleotide sequence: TGTGCCAGCAGTTATCTCAGGGATTCTGAAAAACTGTTTTTT. Protein: CASSYLRDSEKLFF.

The rearrangement joins TRBV10-1 to TRBJ1-1; D not certain. Per the germline V gene, CDR1 is WNHNN and CDR2 is SYGVQD (reference sequence). This CDR3 is 15 amino acids long. Between the trimmed V and J ends, which lost 2 bases and 5 bases, there was a span of 15 bases. The CDR3, as DNA: TGCGCCAGCAGTGAGGGGTCGGGCGGGGAAACTGAAGCTTTCTTT. This sequence encodes CASSEGSGGETEAFF.

The chain joins TRBV28 to TRBJ1-1, with D possibly matching TRBD1 (6 bases). In germline, CDR1 is MDHEN, CDR2 SYDVKM. V dropped 3 bases and J dropped 6 bases, with 17 bases sitting between them. The CDR3 is 15 amino acids. The CDR3: CASSLMGGRISEAFF. The CDR3 bases are TGTGCCAGCAGTTTGATGGGGGGGCGCATATCTGAAGCTTTCTTT.

V is TRBV7-2 and J is TRBJ2-5; tentatively, D is TRBD1 (6 bases). Germline CDR1 is SGHTA and CDR2 is FQGNSA. The V gene lost 2 bases and the J gene lost 2 bases, with 9 bases spanning the gap. The CDR3 consists of 14 residues. This chain's CDR3 is CASSLLRGQETQYF. Written as DNA, the CDR3 is TGTGCCAGCAGCTTATTGAGGGGGCAAGAGACCCAGTACTTC.

V usage is TRBV19 and J usage is TRBJ1-4; TRBD1 might be the D (5 bases). V was trimmed by 6 bases and J by 8 bases, leaving 16 bases between them. The CDR3 spans 14 residues. Germline V gene lookup returns CDR1 LNHDA and CDR2 SQIVND (reference sequence). The CDR3 sequence: CASRMTRGREKLFF. CDR3 in DNA: TGTGCCAGTAGGATGACAAGGGGTAGGGAAAAACTGTTTTTT. Full variable domain (outside the CDR3, taken from reference TRBV19 and TRBJ1-4): DGGITQSPKYLFRKEGQNVTLSCEQNLNHDAMYWYRQDPGQGLRLIYYSQIVNDFQKGDIAEGYSVSREKKESFPLTVTSAQKNPTAFYLCASRMTRGREKLFFGSGTQLSVL.

V usage is TRBV6-6 and J usage is TRBJ2-2; D ambiguous. The CDR3 runs 11 residues. Trimming left V 5 bases short and J 9 bases short, with 7 bases between. CDR1 and CDR2 (germline): MNHNY, SVGAGI (reference sequence). For the CDR3, the DNA is TGTGCCAGCAGTCTAAACAGGGAGCTGTTTTTT. Translating it yields CASSLNRELFF.

The table lists this clone with many counts. The chain employs TRBV13 and TRBJ1-2, with 7 nucleotides matching TRBD1. Germline CDR1 and CDR2: PRHDT and FYEKMQ (reference sequence). The V and J ends lost 1 base and 2 bases, in that order; junction bases with no gene match: 10. The CDR3 runs to 17 residues. CDR3 nucleotides: TGTGCCAGCAGCTTAGAGAGTATGGACAGGAAAAACTATGGCTACACCTTC. Amino acids: CASSLESMDRKNYGYTF.

The chain combines TRBV7-3 with TRBJ2-3; 16 bases align to TRBD2. With V trimmed by 5 bases and J by 5 bases, 10 bases remained unmatched. Germline loops: CDR1 SGHTA, CDR2 FQGTGA. The CDR3 extends over 18 amino acids. The DNA for the CDR3 is TGTGCCAGCAGCGGGCGCGGGGGACTAGCGGGAGGGCAAGATACGCAGTATTTT. Translated: CASSGRGGLAGGQDTQYF.

The chain is built from TRBV18 and TRBJ2-7, with a weak D call TRBD1 (5 bases). Trimming shortened V by 10 bases and J by 1 base, and 11 bases separated the two germline ends. This CDR3 region has 12 residues. Per the germline V gene, CDR1 is KGHSH and CDR2 is LQKENI. The CDR3 sequence: CATSRTSYEQYF. The CDR3 bases are TGTGCCACCTCGAGGACATCCTACGAGCAGTACTTC.

A single count supports this clone. The CDR3: CASSLVGQAAYEQYF. The CDR3 DNA reads TGTGCCAGCAGCTTAGTGGGACAGGCGGCCTACGAGCAGTACTTC. V and J are TRBV7-2 and TRBJ2-7, with 8 bases fitting TRBD1. Per germline, CDR1 SGHTA and CDR2 FQGNSA. V dropped 1 base and J dropped 2; count of bases not matched to a gene: 4. This CDR3 spans 15 amino acids.

The chain joins TRBV28 to TRBJ1-6; possibly TRBD1 for D (6 bases). Trimming removed 6 bases from V and 9 bases from J, with 21 bases in between. The length of the CDR3 is 16 residues. Looked up from germline, CDR1 is MDHEN and CDR2 is SYDVKM. The CDR3 region is CASSSLLGLQGSPLHF. The DNA of the CDR3 is TGTGCCAGCAGCTCGCTATTAGGCCTACAGGGTTCACCCCTCCACTTT.

J is TRBJ2-7 and V is TRBV6-5; 11 bases are shared with TRBD1. J was trimmed by 4 bases and V by 7 bases; bases with no gene match: 6. CDR1 is MNHEY, CDR2 SVGAGI, per germline. CDR3 size: 14 residues. The CDR3 reads CASIWTGGFYEQYF. Here the CDR3 DNA reads TGTGCCAGCATTTGGACAGGGGGCTTTTACGAGCAGTACTTC.

This clone occurred once. This chain links TRBV7-2 with TRBJ1-1, with unresolved D. Deletions cut 4 bases from V and 1 base from J, with 13 bases between. The CDR3 consists of 15 residues. Germline assignment: CDR1 SGHTA and CDR2 FQGNSA. The CDR3 sequence: CASSSTAQKNTEAFF. The CDR3 nucleotides read TGTGCCAGCAGCTCCACAGCTCAAAAGAACACTGAAGCTTTCTTT.

This clone was picked up one time. The CDR3 here is CASTRTDTYEQYF. CDR3 sequence (DNA): TGTGCCAGCACTCGGACAGACACCTACGAGCAGTACTTC. The chain is built from TRBV28 and TRBJ2-7; tentative D call: TRBD1 (6 bases). V shed 7 bases and J shed 2 bases, with 12 bases lying between them. Germline V gene sequence: CDR1 MDHEN, CDR2 SYDVKM. CDR3 size: 13 residues.

This sequence joins TRBV6-5 and TRBJ2-1, with TRBD1 matching over 7 bases. V was pared by 4 bases and J by 6 bases, with 3 bases of the junction left unmatched. CDR1 and CDR2 from the germline V gene are MNHEY and SVGAGI. The CDR3 contains 13 residues. The CDR3 DNA reads as TGTGCCAGCAGTTTCCGACAGGGCAATGAGCAGTTCTTC. This encodes CASSFRQGNEQFF.

This chain connects TRBV19 to TRBJ1-2; no firm D call. This CDR3 is built from 14 residues. CDR1 LNHDA and CDR2 SQIVND come from the germline V gene (reference sequence). V was shortened by 1 base and J by 5 bases, with 11 bases between the two germline ends. The CDR3 protein is CASSIVGASYGYTF. In DNA, the CDR3 is TGTGCCAGTAGTATAGTGGGAGCATCATATGGCTACACCTTC.

This clone has just one count. In DNA, the CDR3 is TGTGCCAGTGAGGTCGGGGATGGCTACACCTTC. This codes for CASEVGDGYTF. The chain uses TRBV2 and TRBJ1-2; no clear D. V was cut by 9 bases and J by 6 bases, with 11 bases left in between. The CDR3 spans 11 residues. Germline loops: CDR1 SNHLY, CDR2 FYNNEI.

The chain carries TRBV7-9 and TRBJ1-1, with 10 bases matching TRBD1. V was clipped by 4 bases and J by 5 bases; unmatched bases: 7. This CDR3 comprises 15 residues. CDR1 SEHNR and CDR2 FQNEAQ come from the germline V gene (reference sequence). This chain's CDR3 is CASSSPDRGLTEAFF. CDR3 DNA sequence: TGTGCCAGCAGCTCCCCGGACAGGGGGTTGACTGAAGCTTTCTTT.

The CDR3 loop is CASSQDLGISGNTIYF. The DNA of the CDR3 is TGTGCCAGCAGCCAAGATCTAGGCATCTCTGGAAACACCATATATTTT. J is TRBJ1-3 and V is TRBV4-2; D is undetermined. CDR1 and CDR2 from the germline V gene are LGHNA and YNFKEQ. Deletions cut 0 bases from V and 0 bases from J, with 9 bases between. The CDR3 contains 16 residues.

The chain recombines TRBV10-3 with TRBJ2-1, with 7 bases that match TRBD2. Unmatched junction bases numbered 13, after V lost 1 base and J lost 7 bases. Germline CDR1 ENHRY, CDR2 SYGVKD. The CDR3 runs 17 residues. CDR3 nucleotide sequence: TGTGCCATCAGTGAGTTGGCTAGCGGCTATAAAAGGAATGAGCAGTTCTTC. Encoded protein: CAISELASGYKRNEQFF.

The chain combines TRBV7-2 with TRBJ1-2; 11 nucleotides match TRBD1. With V trimmed by 5 bases and J by 8 bases, 4 bases remained unmatched. The CDR3 runs to 13 residues. The V gene's germline CDR1 is SGHTA and CDR2 FQGNSA. The CDR3 here is CASSTDRGLGYTF. The CDR3 DNA is TGTGCCAGCAGCACGGACAGGGGGCTCGGCTACACCTTC.

The count of this clone is one. The chain joins TRBV12-3 or TRBV12-4 to TRBJ2-3; 9 nucleotides line up with TRBD2. This CDR3 comprises 13 residues. J was trimmed by 6 bases and V by 8 bases; bases with no gene match: 6. CDR3 sequence reads: CASYSGSWDTQYF. DNA for the CDR3: TGTGCCAGCTATAGCGGGAGTTGGGATACGCAGTATTTT.

This clone was seen a single time. The genes are TRBV9 and TRBJ2-3; 7 positions agree with TRBD2. CDR1 and CDR2 from the germline V gene are SGDLS and YYNGEE. V lost 4 bases and J lost 2; bases outside the gene matches: 7. This CDR3 comprises 15 residues. The CDR3 reads CASSRGQRDTDTQYF. The CDR3 coding sequence is TGTGCCAGCAGCCGGGGTCAGCGGGACACAGATACGCAGTATTTT.

The chain combines TRBV29-1 with TRBJ2-6; 7 nucleotides line up with TRBD1. This CDR3 contains 16 residues. Germline-derived CDR1 and CDR2 are SQVTM and ANQGSEA. The V segment lost 1 base and the J segment 8 bases; nucleotides outside the gene matches: 11. The CDR3 sequence is CSVEVYGTVSTNVLTF. As DNA, the CDR3 is TGCAGCGTTGAAGTTTACGGGACAGTCAGTACCAACGTCCTGACTTTC. Full variable domain (remainder filled in from reference TRBV29-1 and TRBJ2-6): SAVISQKPSRDICQRGTSLTIQCQVDSQVTMMFWYRQQPGQSLTLIATANQGSEATYESGFVIDKFPISRPNLTFSTLTVSNMSPEDSSIYLCSVEVYGTVSTNVLTFGAGSRLTVL.

CDR3 amino acids: CASSYSGQANTEAFF. The CDR3 DNA sequence: TGTGCCAGCAGTTACTCCGGACAGGCGAACACTGAAGCTTTCTTT. The gene calls are TRBV6-5 and TRBJ1-1, with 7 nucleotides matching TRBD1. The CDR3 has 15 residues. Unmatched junction bases numbered 2, after V lost 0 bases and J lost 1 base. Germline loops: CDR1 MNHEY, CDR2 SVGAGI.

The V gene is TRBV18, the J gene TRBJ2-2, with D tentatively TRBD2 (5 bases). Per the germline V gene, CDR1 is KGHSH and CDR2 is LQKENI. V was clipped by 6 bases and J by 4 bases, with 21 bases between them. The length of the CDR3 is 17 residues. The chain's CDR3 is CASSSRASTLATGELFF. Written as DNA, the CDR3 is TGTGCCAGCTCCAGCCGGGCTAGCACCCTAGCCACCGGGGAGCTGTTTTTT.